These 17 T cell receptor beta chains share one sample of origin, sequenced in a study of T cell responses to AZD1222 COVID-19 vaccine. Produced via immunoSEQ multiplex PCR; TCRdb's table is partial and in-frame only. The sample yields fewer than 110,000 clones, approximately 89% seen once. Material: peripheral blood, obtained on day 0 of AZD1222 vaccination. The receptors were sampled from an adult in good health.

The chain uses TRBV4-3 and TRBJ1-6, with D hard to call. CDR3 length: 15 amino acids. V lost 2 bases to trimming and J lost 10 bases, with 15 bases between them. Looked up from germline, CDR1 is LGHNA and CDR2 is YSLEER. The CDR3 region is CASSQQVAEGSPLHF. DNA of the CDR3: TGCGCCAGCAGCCAACAGGTCGCAGAGGGCTCACCCCTCCACTTT.

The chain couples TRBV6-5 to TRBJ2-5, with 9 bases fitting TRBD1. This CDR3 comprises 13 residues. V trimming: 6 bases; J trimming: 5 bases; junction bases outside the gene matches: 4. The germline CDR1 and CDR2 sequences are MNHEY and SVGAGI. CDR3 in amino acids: CASRTGGWETQYF. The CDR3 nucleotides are TGTGCCAGCAGAACAGGGGGCTGGGAGACCCAGTACTTC.

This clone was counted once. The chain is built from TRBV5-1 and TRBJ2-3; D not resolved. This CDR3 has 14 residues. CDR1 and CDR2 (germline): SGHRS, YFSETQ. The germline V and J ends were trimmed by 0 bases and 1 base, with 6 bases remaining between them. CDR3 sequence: CASSLAIGTDTQYF. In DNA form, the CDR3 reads TGCGCCAGCAGCTTGGCCATTGGCACAGATACGCAGTATTTT.

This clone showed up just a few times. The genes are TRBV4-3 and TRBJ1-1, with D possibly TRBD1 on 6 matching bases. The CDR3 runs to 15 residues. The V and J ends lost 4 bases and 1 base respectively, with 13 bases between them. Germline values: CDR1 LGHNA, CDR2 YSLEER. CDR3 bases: TGCGCCAGCAGCCCTGCGGGACACAAGAACACTGAAGCTTTCTTT. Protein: CASSPAGHKNTEAFF.

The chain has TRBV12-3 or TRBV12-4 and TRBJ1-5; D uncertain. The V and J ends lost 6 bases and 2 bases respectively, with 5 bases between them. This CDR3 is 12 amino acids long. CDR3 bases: TGTGCCAGCAGGGCGGGCAATCAGCCCCAGCATTTT. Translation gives CASRAGNQPQHF.

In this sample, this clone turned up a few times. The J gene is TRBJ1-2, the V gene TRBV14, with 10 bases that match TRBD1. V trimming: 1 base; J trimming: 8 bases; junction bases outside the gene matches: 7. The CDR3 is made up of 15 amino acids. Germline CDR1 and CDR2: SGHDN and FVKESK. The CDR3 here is CASSQGLGQGIGYTF. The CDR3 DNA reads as TGTGCCAGCAGCCAAGGGTTGGGACAGGGGATCGGCTACACCTTC.

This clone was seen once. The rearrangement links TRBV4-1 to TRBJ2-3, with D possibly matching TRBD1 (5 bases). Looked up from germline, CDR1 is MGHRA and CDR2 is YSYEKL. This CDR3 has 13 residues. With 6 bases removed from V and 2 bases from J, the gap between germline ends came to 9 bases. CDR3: CASRGANTDTQYF. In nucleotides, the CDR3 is TGCGCCAGCAGAGGGGCCAACACAGATACGCAGTATTTT.

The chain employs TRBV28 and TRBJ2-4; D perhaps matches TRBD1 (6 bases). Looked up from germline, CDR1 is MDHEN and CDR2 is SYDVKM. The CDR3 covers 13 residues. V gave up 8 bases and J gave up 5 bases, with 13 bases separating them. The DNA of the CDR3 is TGTGCCAGCCGGGGACAAGGTGAAAACATTCAGTACTTC. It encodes CASRGQGENIQYF. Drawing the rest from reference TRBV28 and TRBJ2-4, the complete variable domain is DVKVTQSSRYLVKRTGEKVFLECVQDMDHENMFWYRQDPGLGLRLIYFSYDVKMKEKGDIPEGYSVSREKKERFSLILESASTNQTSMYLCASRGQGENIQYFGAGTRLSVL.

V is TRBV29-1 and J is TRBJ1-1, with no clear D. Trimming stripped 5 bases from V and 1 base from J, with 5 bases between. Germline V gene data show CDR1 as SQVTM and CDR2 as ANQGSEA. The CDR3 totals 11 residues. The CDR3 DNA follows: TGCAGCGTTATTGGGAACACTGAAGCTTTCTTT. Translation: CSVIGNTEAFF. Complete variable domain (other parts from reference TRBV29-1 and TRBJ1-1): SAVISQKPSRDICQRGTSLTIQCQVDSQVTMMFWYRQQPGQSLTLIATANQGSEATYESGFVIDKFPISRPNLTFSTLTVSNMSPEDSSIYLCSVIGNTEAFFGQGTRLTVV.

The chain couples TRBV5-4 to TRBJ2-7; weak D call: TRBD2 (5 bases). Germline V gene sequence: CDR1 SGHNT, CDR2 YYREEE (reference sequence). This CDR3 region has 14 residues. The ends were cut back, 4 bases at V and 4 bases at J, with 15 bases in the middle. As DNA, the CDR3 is TGTGCCAGCAGCCCCTCATGGGAGACTTACGAGCAGTACTTC. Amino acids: CASSPSWETYEQYF. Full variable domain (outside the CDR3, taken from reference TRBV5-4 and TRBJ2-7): ETGVTQSPTHLIKTRGQQVTLRCSSQSGHNTVSWYQQALGQGPQFIFQYYREEENGRGNFPPRFSGLQFPNYSSELNVNALELDDSALYLCASSPSWETYEQYFGPGTRLTVT.

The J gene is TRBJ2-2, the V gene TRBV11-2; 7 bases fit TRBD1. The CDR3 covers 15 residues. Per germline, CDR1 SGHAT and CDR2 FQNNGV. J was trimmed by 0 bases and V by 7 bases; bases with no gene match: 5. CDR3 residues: CASIHRGANTGELFF. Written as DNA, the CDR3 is TGTGCCAGCATACACAGGGGTGCGAACACCGGGGAGCTGTTTTTT.

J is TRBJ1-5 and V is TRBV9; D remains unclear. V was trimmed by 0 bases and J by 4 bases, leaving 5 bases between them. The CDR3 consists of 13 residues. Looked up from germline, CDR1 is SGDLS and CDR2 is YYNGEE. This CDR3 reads CASSVATNQPQHF. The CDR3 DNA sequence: TGTGCCAGCAGCGTAGCTACGAATCAGCCCCAGCATTTT.

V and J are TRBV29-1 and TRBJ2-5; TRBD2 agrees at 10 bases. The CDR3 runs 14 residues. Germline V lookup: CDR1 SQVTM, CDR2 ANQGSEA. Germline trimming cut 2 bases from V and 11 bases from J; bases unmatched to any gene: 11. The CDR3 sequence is CSVESEREGVAQYF. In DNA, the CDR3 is TGCAGCGTTGAATCAGAGCGGGAGGGGGTAGCTCAGTACTTC.

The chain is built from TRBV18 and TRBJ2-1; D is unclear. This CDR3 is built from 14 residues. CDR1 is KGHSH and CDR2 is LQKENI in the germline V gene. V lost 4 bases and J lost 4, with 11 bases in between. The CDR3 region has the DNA TGTGCCAGCTCACAATCACTGAGATACAATGAGCAGTTCTTC. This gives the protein CASSQSLRYNEQFF. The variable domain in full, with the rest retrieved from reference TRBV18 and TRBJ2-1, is NAGVMQNPRHLVRRRGQEARLRCSPMKGHSHVYWYRQLPEEGLKFMVYLQKENIIDESGMPKERFSAEFPKEGPSILRIQQVVRGDSAAYFCASSQSLRYNEQFFGPGTRLTVL.

CDR3 loop: CASSFRWGVNEKLFF. In DNA form, the CDR3 reads TGTGCCAGCAGTTTCCGGTGGGGAGTAAATGAAAAACTGTTTTTT. The J gene is TRBJ1-4, the V gene TRBV27; D not certain. CDR3 length: 15 amino acids. V lost 3 bases, J lost 5 bases, and 13 bases lay in between. Germline V lookup: CDR1 MNHEY, CDR2 SMNVEV (reference sequence).

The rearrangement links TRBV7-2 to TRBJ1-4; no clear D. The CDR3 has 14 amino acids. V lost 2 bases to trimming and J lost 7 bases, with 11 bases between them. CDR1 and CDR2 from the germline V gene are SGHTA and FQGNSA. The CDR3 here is CASSLPHDGEKLFF. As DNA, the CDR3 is TGTGCCAGCAGCTTACCCCATGACGGTGAAAAACTGTTTTTT.

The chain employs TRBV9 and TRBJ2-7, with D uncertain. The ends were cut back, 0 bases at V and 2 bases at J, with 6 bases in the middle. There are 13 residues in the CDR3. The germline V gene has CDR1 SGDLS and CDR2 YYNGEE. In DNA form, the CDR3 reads TGTGCCAGCAGCGTAGACATGGCCTACGAGCAGTACTTC. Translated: CASSVDMAYEQYF.